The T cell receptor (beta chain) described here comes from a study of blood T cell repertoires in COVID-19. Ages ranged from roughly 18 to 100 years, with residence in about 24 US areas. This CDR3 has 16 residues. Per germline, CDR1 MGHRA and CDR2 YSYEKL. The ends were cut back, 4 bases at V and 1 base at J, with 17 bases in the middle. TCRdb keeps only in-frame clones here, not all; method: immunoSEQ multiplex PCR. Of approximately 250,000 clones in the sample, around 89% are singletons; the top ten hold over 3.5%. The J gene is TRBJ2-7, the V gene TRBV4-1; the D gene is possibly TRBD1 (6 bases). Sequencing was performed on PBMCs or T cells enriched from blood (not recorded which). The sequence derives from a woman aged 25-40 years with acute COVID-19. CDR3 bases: TGCGCCAGCAGCCGGCAACCCAGGGGCCCTTCCTACGAGCAGTACTTC. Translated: CASSRQPRGPSYEQYF.